This paragraph covers one T cell receptor beta chain sequence. Its antigen is not known. Germline V lookup: CDR1 SNHLY, CDR2 FYNNEI. There are 12 residues in the CDR3. Trimming left V 7 bases short and J 5 bases short, with 10 bases between. This entry belongs to a study of cytomegalovirus exposure and HLA in healthy donors. Turning to the study itself: A subsequent analysis reported that the 95 to 150 validation repertoires were produced on the same platform that had also been used for the 666 first-cohort repertoires.

Some clones are missing from TCRdb's copy, which holds only in-frame ones; the method was immunoSEQ multiplex PCR. This table has some 350,000 clones, roughly 87% appearing once. Study results and limitations: A few of the chains that were CMV-associated were confirmed in vitro to be specific for CMV antigens.

Donors came from a validation cohort of 95 to 150 subjects, distinct from the first 666-subject cohort. Sequencing used PBMCs. The sequence was collected from a young woman in good health and CMV-seropositive. The chain carries TRBV2 and TRBJ2-3; D is uncertain. The CDR3 DNA reads as TGTGCCAGCACCTACTCCAGAGATACGCAGTATTTT. This translates into CASTYSRDTQYF.